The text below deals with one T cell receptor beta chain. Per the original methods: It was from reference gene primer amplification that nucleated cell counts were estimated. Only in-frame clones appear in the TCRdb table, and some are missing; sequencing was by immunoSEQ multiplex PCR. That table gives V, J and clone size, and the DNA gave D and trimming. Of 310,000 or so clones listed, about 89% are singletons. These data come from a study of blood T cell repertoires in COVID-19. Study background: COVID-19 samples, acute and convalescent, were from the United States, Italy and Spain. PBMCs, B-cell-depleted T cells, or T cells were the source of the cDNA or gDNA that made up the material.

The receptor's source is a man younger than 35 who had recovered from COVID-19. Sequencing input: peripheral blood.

CDR3 nucleotides: TGTGCCAGCAGCCTGGGACAGGAAATTGGCTACACCTTC. Its translation is CASSLGQEIGYTF. This rearrangement joins TRBV2 to TRBJ1-2; 8 nucleotides align to TRBD1. CDR1 is SNHLY, CDR2 FYNNEI, per germline. This CDR3 has 13 residues. Trimming cost V 6 bases and J 7 bases; bases outside gene matches: 7.